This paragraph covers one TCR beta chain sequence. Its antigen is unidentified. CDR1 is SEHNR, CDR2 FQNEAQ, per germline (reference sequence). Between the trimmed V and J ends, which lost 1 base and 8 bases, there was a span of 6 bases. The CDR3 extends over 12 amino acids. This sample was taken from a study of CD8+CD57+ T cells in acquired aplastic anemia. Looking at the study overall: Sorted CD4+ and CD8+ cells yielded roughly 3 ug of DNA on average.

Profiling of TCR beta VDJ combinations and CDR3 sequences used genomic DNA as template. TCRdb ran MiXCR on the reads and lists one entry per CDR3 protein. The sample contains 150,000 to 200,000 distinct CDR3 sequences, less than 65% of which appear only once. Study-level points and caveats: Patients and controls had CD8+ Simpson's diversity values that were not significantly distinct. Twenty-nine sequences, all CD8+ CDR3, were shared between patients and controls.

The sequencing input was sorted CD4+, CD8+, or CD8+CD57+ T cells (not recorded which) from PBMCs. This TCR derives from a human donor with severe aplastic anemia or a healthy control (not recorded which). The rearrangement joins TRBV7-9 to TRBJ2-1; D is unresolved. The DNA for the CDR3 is TGTGCCAGCAGCTTAGGTCCGGATGAGCAGTTCTTC. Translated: CASSLGPDEQFF.